This TCR beta chain originates from a study of post-analysis software for immune sequencing data. Turning to this clonotype: Its cognate antigen is unknown.

The study, taken as a whole, reports: Significantly lower normalized Chao1 diversity was seen in multiple sclerosis patients than in controls.

The authors incorporated unique molecular identifiers into the TCR beta cDNA libraries. TCRdb reanalysed the PCR reads using MiXCR and keeps one entry per CDR3 protein. The repertoire holds 350,000 to 450,000 distinct CDR3 sequences, with less than 40% as singletons. The source of this sequence is a girl aged 2 to 10 with multiple sclerosis. Sequencing was done on a sample of blood.

Here the CDR3 DNA reads TGCGCCAGCAGCCATGAGGGCAGGGTCTATGGCTACACCTTC. This encodes CASSHEGRVYGYTF. The rearrangement uses TRBV4-3 and TRBJ1-2, with a possible D match to TRBD1 (5 bases). Germline V lookup: CDR1 LGHNA, CDR2 YSLEER. The CDR3 loop spans 14 amino acids. The V end was cut by 3 bases, the J end by 4 bases, with 12 bases between.